A selection of T cell receptor beta chains follows, all from one sample in a study of blood T cell repertoires in COVID-19. The protocol was immunoSEQ multiplex PCR, while the TCRdb copy is restricted to in-frame clones and leaves out a portion. The table includes 200,000 to 250,000 clones, under 90% detected once. The sample consisted of PBMCs or T cells enriched from blood (not recorded which). The receptors derive from a man between 60 and 75 years old who had recovered from COVID-19. Each CDR3 is given with its conserved first and last residue. The D gene is left open where the match is weak. Clone size, where shown, is once, few, many, or a class for clones that have expanded.

>TRBJ2-5|once|TRBD2|TRBV27
CASSGGGETQYF
TGTGCCAGCAGTGGGGGAGGGGAGACCCAGTACTTC
>TRBJ2-7|-|TRBD1|TRBV7-2
CASSLGPGQAYEQYF
TGTGCCAGCAGCTTAGGTCCGGGACAGGCCTACGAGCAGTACTTC
>TRBJ1-1|-|-|TRBV27
CASSLTDPSNTEAFF
TGTGCCAGCAGTTTGACAGACCCGTCGAACACTGAAGCTTTCTTT
>TRBJ2-1|-|TRBD1|TRBV5-1
CASSFGSGRGSYNEQFF
TGCGCCAGCAGCTTCGGTTCCGGCAGGGGGAGTTACAATGAGCAGTTCTTC
>TRBJ1-1|-|-|TRBV24-1
CATSEAHGTEAFF
TGTGCCACCAGTGAGGCCCACGGGACTGAAGCTTTCTTT
>TRBJ1-1|-|TRBD1|TRBV5-1
CASSSIGTADEAFF
TGCGCCAGCAGCTCAATTGGGACAGCAGATGAAGCTTTCTTT
>TRBJ1-4|-|-|TRBV18
CASSPVAGWDEKLFF
TGTGCCAGCTCACCGGTCGCAGGGTGGGATGAAAAACTGTTTTTT
>TRBJ2-3|-|TRBD1|TRBV2
CASSNRGSADTQYF
TGTGCCAGCAGTAACAGGGGGTCAGCAGATACGCAGTATTTT
>TRBJ2-3|once|TRBD2|TRBV9
CASSVNGGATDTQYF
TGTGCCAGCAGCGTCAACGGGGGGGCCACAGATACGCAGTATTTT
>TRBJ2-3|-|TRBD2|TRBV11-3
CASSFLAQTGTRSTDTQYF
TGTGCCAGCAGCTTCCTTGCCCAGACCGGGACTAGGAGTACAGATACGCAGTATTTT
>TRBJ2-1|-|-|TRBV21-1
CASSKVVAGGHNEQFF
TGTGCCAGCAGCAAAGTGGTCGCAGGGGGACACAATGAGCAGTTCTTC
>TRBJ1-1|-|TRBD1|TRBV11-3
CASRKGTGGWDTEAFF
TGTGCCAGCAGAAAAGGGACAGGGGGGTGGGACACTGAAGCTTTCTTT
>TRBJ1-3|-|TRBD1|TRBV7-2
CASSLVGQGSGNTIYF
TGTGCCAGCAGCTTAGTGGGACAGGGCTCTGGAAACACCATATATTTT
>TRBJ2-1|-|-|TRBV9
CASSPFQVFDYNEQFF
TGTGCCAGCAGCCCCTTCCAGGTTTTCGACTACAATGAGCAGTTCTTC
>TRBJ2-2|-|TRBD1|TRBV27
CASSYPGQGALLAGELFF
TGTGCCAGCAGTTATCCGGGACAGGGGGCCCTGTTGGCCGGGGAGCTGTTTTTT
>TRBJ2-5|once|-|TRBV2
CASSEGGMKTQYF
TGTGCCAGCAGTGAAGGAGGGATGAAGACCCAGTACTTC
>TRBJ1-2|-|-|TRBV3-1/TRBV3-2
CASSQVGRDYNYGYTF
TGTGCCAGCAGCCAAGTCGGACGGGACTATAACTATGGCTACACCTTC
>TRBJ2-3|-|TRBD2|TRBV11-3
CASSIGTSGGATDTQYF
TGTGCCAGCAGCATTGGGACTAGCGGGGGGGCTACAGATACGCAGTATTTT
>TRBJ1-2|-|TRBD1|TRBV3-1/TRBV3-2
CASSHSTGNYGYTF
TGTGCCAGCAGCCACTCGACAGGGAACTATGGCTACACCTTC
>TRBJ2-3|-|-|TRBV9
CASSVVPGTDTQYF
TGTGCCAGCAGCGTAGTCCCAGGTACAGATACGCAGTATTTT
>TRBJ1-4|-|TRBD1|TRBV7-2
CASSPRRGSNEKLFF
TGTGCCAGCAGCCCACGCAGGGGGAGTAATGAAAAACTGTTTTTT
>TRBJ2-3|-|TRBD1|TRBV5-8
CASSLTGADTQYF
TGTGCCAGCAGCTTAACAGGGGCAGATACGCAGTATTTT
>TRBJ2-2|-|TRBD1|TRBV7-2
CASSLAGGFAGELFF
TGTGCCAGCAGCTTAGCAGGGGGCTTCGCCGGGGAGCTGTTTTTT
>TRBJ1-5|-|-|TRBV5-1
CASSLGGGQPQHF
TGCGCCAGCAGCTTAGGGGGTGGTCAGCCCCAGCATTTT
>TRBJ1-5|-|-|TRBV3-1/TRBV3-2
CASSQDFPCYSNQPQHF
TGTGCCAGCAGCCAAGACTTCCCTTGCTATAGCAATCAGCCCCAGCATTTT
>TRBJ2-3|-|-|TRBV30
CAWSVSRPADTQYF
TGTGCCTGGAGTGTAAGCCGCCCCGCGGATACGCAGTATTTT
>TRBJ2-3|few|TRBD2|TRBV5-5
CASSSDLAGGTTDTQYF
TGTGCCAGCAGCTCAGACCTAGCGGGGGGAACCACAGATACGCAGTATTTT
>TRBJ2-7|-|TRBD1|TRBV11-2
CASSLGDRGPYEQYF
TGTGCCAGCAGCTTAGGGGACAGGGGACCCTACGAGCAGTACTTC
>TRBJ2-5|-|TRBD2|TRBV24-1
CATSGASGGETQYF
TGTGCCACCAGTGGAGCTAGCGGGGGCGAGACCCAGTACTTC
>TRBJ1-5|-|TRBD1|TRBV19
CASSRTGVGNQPQHF
TGTGCCAGTAGCAGGACAGGGGTCGGGAATCAGCCCCAGCATTTT
>TRBJ1-1|-|-|TRBV7-2
CASSLARSGSEAFF
TGTGCCAGCAGCTTAGCCCGCAGTGGCTCTGAAGCTTTCTTT
>TRBJ2-2|few|TRBD1|TRBV18
CASSRPGQGAHTGELFF
TGTGCCAGCTCACGCCCGGGACAGGGGGCGCACACCGGGGAGCTGTTTTTT
>TRBJ1-1|-|-|TRBV6-1
CASSERGDSEAFF
TGTGCCAGCAGTGAGCGTGGAGACTCTGAAGCTTTCTTT
>TRBJ1-2|-|-|TRBV10-3
CAISESSGGSYTF
TGTGCCATCAGTGAGTCAAGCGGGGGCTCGTACACCTTC
>TRBJ2-2|-|-|TRBV11-2
CASSSTTGRTGELFF
TGTGCCAGCAGCTCAACGACAGGGAGGACCGGGGAGCTGTTTTTT
>TRBJ1-1|-|-|TRBV5-1
CASSLLGVGSTFF
TGCGCCAGCAGCTTGTTAGGGGTCGGGAGCACTTTCTTT
>TRBJ1-1|-|-|TRBV3-1/TRBV3-2
CASSQGTYTEAFF
TGTGCCAGCAGCCAGGGCACGTACACTGAAGCTTTCTTT
>TRBJ2-1|-|-|TRBV10-3
CATSKGDEQFF
TGTGCCACCAGCAAGGGAGATGAGCAGTTCTTC
>TRBJ2-1|-|-|TRBV7-9
CASSRAGSSYNEQFF
TGTGCCAGCAGTCGGGCGGGGAGCTCCTACAATGAGCAGTTCTTC
>TRBJ1-6|-|TRBD1|TRBV4-2
CASSQDLHRGNSPLHF
TGTGCCAGCAGCCAAGATCTGCACAGGGGTAATTCACCCCTCCACTTT
>TRBJ2-5|-|TRBD2|TRBV5-1
CASSLRTSGGAETQYF
TGCGCCAGCAGCCTCCGGACTAGCGGGGGAGCCGAGACCCAGTACTTC
>TRBJ1-2|-|-|TRBV7-9
CASSPERGGYTF
TGTGCCAGCAGCCCCGAACGGGGTGGCTACACCTTC
>TRBJ1-1|-|TRBD1|TRBV27
CASKQEPGQGLIGAFF
TGTGCCAGCAAACAGGAACCGGGACAGGGGTTAATTGGAGCTTTCTTT
>TRBJ1-6|few|TRBD1|TRBV19
CASSISRGASPLHF
TGTGCCAGTAGTATTAGCAGGGGGGCTTCACCCCTCCACTTT
>TRBJ2-7|-|TRBD1|TRBV13
CASSQDRSSYEQYF
TGTGCCAGCAGCCAGGACAGGTCTTCCTACGAGCAGTACTTC
>TRBJ1-1|-|TRBD1|TRBV7-9
CASSSRDRDTEAFF
TGTGCCAGCAGCTCACGGGACAGGGACACTGAAGCTTTCTTT
>TRBJ1-6|-|TRBD1|TRBV12-5
CASGTTRQGDNSPLHF
TGTGCTAGTGGCACTACTAGACAGGGTGATAATTCACCCCTCCACTTT
>TRBJ1-4|-|-|TRBV5-1
CASSPAGARDEKLFF
TGCGCCAGCAGCCCCGCGGGAGCTAGGGATGAAAAACTGTTTTTT